The subject of this entry is one T cell receptor beta chain. Antigen: not known. This specimen comes from a study of CD8+ T cells in alopecia areata. The study's findings and limits: A great number of expanded lesional clones endured in scalp and blood during tofacitinib. Clonality in the scalp and expanded CD8+ clones ranked among the top 100 were significantly decreased by tofacitinib. Normal scalp showed lower clonality than lesional scalp, especially alopecia totalis/universalis.

Reverse transcription of extracted RNA yielded cDNA, which provided the sequencing template. TCRdb's copy holds only in-frame clones and misses some; the assay was immunoSEQ multiplex PCR. The table lists 90,000 or so clones, 44% of them singletons, with 18% in the top ten. CDR3 length: 13 amino acids. Trimming pared 3 bases from V and 4 bases from J, leaving 13 bases between. In germline, CDR1 is SQVTM, CDR2 ANQGSEA. Treatment reported: oral pan-JAK inhibitor, 5-10 mg twice daily. Sampling of alopecia areata patients yielded lesional scalp punch biopsies as well as peripheral blood. The chain employs TRBV29-1 and TRBJ2-7; a weak D match, TRBD2 (5 bases). This specimen was CD8+ T cells sorted from blood, taken at week 24, from a patient treated with tofacitinib. The sequence was collected from a human donor with alopecia areata. In DNA form, the CDR3 reads TGCAGCGTTGAGCGGCTAGCTGAGTACGAGCAGTACTTC. Translation: CSVERLAEYEQYF.